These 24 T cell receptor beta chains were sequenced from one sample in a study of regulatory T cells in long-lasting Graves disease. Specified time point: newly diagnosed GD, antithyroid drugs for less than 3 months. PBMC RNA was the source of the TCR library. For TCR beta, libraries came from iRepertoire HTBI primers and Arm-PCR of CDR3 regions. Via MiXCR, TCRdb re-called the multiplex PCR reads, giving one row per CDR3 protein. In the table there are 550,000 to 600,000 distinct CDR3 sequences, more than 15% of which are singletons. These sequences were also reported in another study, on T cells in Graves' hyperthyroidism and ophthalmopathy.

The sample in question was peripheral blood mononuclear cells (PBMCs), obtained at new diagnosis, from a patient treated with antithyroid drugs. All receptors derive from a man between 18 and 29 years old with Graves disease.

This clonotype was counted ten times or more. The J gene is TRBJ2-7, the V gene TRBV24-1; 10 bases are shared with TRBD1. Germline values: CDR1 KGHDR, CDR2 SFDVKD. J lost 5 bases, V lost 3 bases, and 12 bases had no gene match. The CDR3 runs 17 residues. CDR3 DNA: TGTGCCACCAGTGATGCCGCCGGGACAGGGGAGGACCACGAGCAGTACTTC. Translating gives CATSDAAGTGEDHEQYF.

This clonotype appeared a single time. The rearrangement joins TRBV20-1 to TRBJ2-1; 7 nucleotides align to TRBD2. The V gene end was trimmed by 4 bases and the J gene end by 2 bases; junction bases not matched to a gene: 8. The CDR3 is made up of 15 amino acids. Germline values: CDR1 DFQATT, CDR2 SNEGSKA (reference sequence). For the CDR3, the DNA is TGCAGTGCTACTTTTCTAGCGGCCACCTACAATGAGCAGTTCTTC. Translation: CSATFLAATYNEQFF.

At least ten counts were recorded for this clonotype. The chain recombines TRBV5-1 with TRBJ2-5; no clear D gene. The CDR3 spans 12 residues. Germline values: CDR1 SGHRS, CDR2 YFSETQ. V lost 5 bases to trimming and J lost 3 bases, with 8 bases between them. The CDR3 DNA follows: TGCGCCAGCAGGGGCGGAGAAGAGACCCAGTACTTC. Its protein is CASRGGEETQYF.

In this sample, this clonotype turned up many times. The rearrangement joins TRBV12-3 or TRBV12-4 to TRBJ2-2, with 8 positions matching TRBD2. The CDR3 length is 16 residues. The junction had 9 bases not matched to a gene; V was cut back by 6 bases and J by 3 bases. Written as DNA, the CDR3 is TGTGCCAGCAGCCAACCGGGACTAGTGGACACCGGGGAGCTGTTTTTT. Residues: CASSQPGLVDTGELFF.

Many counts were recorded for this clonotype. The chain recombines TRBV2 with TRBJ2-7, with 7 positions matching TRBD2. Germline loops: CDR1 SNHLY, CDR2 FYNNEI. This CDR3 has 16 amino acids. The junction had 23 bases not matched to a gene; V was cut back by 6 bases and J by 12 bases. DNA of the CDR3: TGTGCCAGCAGGCCTAGCGGAGGACTACCCGCTACCATGGGGTACTTC. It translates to CASRPSGGLPATMGYF.

CDR3 residues: CASPPKSGVIEQYF. DNA for the CDR3: TGTGCCAGCCCTCCAAAGTCGGGAGTGATCGAGCAGTACTTC. V gene TRBV28 combines with J gene TRBJ2-7; a possible D gene is TRBD2 (6 bases). This CDR3 has 14 amino acids. Germline lookup yields CDR1 MDHEN and CDR2 SYDVKM. The V end lost 8 bases, the J end lost 6 bases, and 20 bases lay between the germline ends.

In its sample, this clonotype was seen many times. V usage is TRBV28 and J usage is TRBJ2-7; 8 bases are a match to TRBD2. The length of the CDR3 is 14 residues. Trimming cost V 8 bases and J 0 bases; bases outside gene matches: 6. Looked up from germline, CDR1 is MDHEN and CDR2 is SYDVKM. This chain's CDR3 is CASRGGSFSYEQYF. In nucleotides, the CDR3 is TGTGCCAGCCGGGGGGGCAGCTTCTCCTACGAGCAGTACTTC.

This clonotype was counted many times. The CDR3 nucleotides are TGTGCCAGCAGTTTATTTGGACGGAACACTGAAGCTTTCTTT. Translated, it gives CASSLFGRNTEAFF. This chain joins TRBV27 and TRBJ1-1; no definite D call. Germline CDR1 MNHEY, CDR2 SMNVEV (reference sequence). The CDR3 has 14 amino acids. V was pared by 1 base and J by 1 base, with 7 bases between.

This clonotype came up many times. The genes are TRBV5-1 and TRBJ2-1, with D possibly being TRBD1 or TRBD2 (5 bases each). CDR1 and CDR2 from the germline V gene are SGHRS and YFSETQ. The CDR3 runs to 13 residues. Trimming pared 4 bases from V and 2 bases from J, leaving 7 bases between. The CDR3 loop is CASSGGTYNEQFF. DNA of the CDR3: TGCGCCAGCAGCGGGGGTACCTACAATGAGCAGTTCTTC.

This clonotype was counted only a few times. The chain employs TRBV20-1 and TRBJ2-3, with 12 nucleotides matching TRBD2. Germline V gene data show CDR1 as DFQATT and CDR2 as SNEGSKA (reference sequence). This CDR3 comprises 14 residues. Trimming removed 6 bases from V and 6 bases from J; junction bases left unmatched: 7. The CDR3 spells CSAPPSGRGDTQYF. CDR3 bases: TGCAGTGCCCCCCCTAGCGGGAGGGGGGATACGCAGTATTTT.

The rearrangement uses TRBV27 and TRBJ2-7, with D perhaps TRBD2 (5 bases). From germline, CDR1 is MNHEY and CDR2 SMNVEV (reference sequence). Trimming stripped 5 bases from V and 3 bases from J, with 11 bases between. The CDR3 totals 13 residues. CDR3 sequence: CASSLPAGYEQYF. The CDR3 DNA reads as TGTGCCAGCAGTCTCCCTGCGGGCTACGAGCAGTACTTC.

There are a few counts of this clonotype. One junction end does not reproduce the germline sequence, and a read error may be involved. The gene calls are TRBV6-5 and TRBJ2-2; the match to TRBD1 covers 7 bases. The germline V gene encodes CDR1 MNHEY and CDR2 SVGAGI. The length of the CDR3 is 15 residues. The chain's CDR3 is CASSYSATGAGELFF. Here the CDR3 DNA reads TGTGCCAGCAGTTACTCGGCTACAGGGGCCGGAGAGCTGTTTTTT.

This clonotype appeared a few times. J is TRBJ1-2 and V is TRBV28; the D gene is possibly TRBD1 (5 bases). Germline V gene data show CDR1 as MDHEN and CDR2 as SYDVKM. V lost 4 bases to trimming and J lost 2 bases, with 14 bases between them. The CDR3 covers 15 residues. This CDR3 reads CASSSGGGTNYGYTF. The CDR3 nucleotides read TGTGCCAGCAGTTCCGGTGGAGGGACCAACTATGGCTACACCTTC.

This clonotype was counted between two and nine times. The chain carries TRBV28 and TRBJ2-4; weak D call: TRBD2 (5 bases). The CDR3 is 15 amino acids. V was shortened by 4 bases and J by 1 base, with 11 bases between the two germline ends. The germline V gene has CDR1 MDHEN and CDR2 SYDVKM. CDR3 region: CASSSRGLAKNIQYF. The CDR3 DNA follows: TGTGCCAGCAGTTCCCGGGGATTGGCCAAAAACATTCAGTACTTC.

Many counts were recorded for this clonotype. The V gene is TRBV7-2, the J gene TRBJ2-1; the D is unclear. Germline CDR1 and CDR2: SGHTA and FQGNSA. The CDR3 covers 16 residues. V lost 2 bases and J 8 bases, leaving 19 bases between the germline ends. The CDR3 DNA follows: TGTGCCAGCAGCTTATTGCGGTCCAACAGTGGCCATGAGCAGTTCTTC. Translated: CASSLLRSNSGHEQFF.

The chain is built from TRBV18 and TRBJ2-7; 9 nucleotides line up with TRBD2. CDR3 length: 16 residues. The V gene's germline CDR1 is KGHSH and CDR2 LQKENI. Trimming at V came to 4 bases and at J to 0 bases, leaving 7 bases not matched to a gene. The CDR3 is CASSLTISGGSYEQYF. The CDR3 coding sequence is TGTGCCAGCTCACTCACCATTAGCGGGGGCTCCTACGAGCAGTACTTC.

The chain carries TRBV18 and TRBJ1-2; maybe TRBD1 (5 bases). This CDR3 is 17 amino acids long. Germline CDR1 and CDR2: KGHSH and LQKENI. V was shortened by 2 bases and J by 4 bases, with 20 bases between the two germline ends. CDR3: CASSPTADRTSSYGYTF. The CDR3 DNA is TGTGCCAGCTCACCAACTGCCGACAGAACATCGAGCTATGGCTACACCTTC.

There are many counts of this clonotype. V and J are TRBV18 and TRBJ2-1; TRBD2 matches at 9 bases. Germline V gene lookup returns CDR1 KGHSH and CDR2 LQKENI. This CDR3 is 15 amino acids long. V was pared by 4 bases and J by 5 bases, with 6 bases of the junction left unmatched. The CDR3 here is CASSLGLAQHNEQFF. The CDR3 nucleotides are TGTGCCAGCTCACTCGGACTAGCGCAACACAATGAGCAGTTCTTC.

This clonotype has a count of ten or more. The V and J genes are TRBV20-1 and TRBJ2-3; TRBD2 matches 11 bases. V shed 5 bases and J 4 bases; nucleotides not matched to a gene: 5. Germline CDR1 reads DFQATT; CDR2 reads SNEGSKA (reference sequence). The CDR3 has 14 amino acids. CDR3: CSAGIAGGSDTQYF. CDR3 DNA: TGCAGTGCTGGAATAGCGGGAGGGTCAGATACGCAGTATTTT.

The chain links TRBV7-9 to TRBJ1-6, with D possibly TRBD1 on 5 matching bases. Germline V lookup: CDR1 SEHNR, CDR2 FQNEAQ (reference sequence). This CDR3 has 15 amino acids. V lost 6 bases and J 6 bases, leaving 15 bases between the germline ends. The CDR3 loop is CASRPTGTGNSPLHF. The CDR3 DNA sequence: TGTGCCAGCAGGCCCACCGGGACCGGTAATTCACCCCTCCACTTT. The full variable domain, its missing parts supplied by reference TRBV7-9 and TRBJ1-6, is DTGVSQNPRHKITKRGQNVTFRCDPISEHNRLYWYRQTLGQGPEFLTYFQNEAQLEKSRLLSDRFSAERPKGSFSTLEIQRTEQGDSAMYLCASRPTGTGNSPLHFGNGTRLTVT.

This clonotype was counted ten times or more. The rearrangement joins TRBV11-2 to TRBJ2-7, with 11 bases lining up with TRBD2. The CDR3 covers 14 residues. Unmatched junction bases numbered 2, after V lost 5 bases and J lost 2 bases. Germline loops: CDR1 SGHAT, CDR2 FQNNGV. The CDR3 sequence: CASSATSGTYEQYF. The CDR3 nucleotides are TGTGCCAGCAGCGCGACTAGCGGGACCTACGAGCAGTACTTC.

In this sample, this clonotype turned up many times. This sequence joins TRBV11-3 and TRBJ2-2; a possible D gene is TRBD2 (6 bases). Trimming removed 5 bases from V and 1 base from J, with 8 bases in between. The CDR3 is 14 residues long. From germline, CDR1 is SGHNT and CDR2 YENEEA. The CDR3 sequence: CASSIGRNTGELFF. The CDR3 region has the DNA TGTGCCAGCAGCATCGGGAGGAACACCGGGGAGCTGTTTTTT.

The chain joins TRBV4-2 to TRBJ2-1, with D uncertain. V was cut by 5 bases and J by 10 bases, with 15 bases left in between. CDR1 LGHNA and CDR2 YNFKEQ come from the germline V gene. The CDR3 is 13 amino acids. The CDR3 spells CASSSPRLREQFF. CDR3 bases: TGTGCCAGCAGCTCACCCCGATTGAGGGAGCAGTTCTTC.

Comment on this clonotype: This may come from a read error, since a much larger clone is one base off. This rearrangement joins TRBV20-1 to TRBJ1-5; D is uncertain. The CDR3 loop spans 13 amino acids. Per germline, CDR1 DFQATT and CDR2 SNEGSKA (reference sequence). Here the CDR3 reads CSARGGNNHPQHF. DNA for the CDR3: TGCAGTGCTAGGGGTGGAAACAATCATCCCCAGCATTTT.